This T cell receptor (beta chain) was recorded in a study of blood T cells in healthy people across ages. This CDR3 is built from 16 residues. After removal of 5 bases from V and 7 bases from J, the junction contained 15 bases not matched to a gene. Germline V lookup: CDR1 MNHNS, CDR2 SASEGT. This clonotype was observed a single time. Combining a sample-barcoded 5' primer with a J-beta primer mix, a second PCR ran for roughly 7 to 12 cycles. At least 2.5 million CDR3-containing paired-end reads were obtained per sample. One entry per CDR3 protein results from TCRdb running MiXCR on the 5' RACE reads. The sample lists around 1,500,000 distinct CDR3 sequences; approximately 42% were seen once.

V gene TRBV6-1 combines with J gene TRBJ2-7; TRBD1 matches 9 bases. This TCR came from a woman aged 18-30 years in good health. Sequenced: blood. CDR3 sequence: CASSSQGQGWINEQYF. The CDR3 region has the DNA TGTGCCAGCAGTTCCCAAGGACAGGGGTGGATCAATGAGCAGTACTTC.